Below are 20 T cell receptor beta chains sequenced from a single sample in a study of T cell changes during pregnancy in multiple sclerosis. TCRdb's copy holds only in-frame clones and misses some; the assay was immunoSEQ multiplex PCR. The sample carries about 49,000 clones, 90% to 95% recorded once. The starting material was CD8+ T cells from peripheral blood mononuclear cells, obtained before pregnancy. The receptors originated from a female donor with multiple sclerosis, enrolled in a pregnancy study.

The chain couples TRBV9 to TRBJ2-1, with a possible D match to TRBD1 (5 bases). The CDR3 has 15 amino acids. V lost 0 bases and J 3 bases, leaving 10 bases between the germline ends. Looked up from germline, CDR1 is SGDLS and CDR2 is YYNGEE. The CDR3 bases are TGTGCCAGCAGCGTAGCAGGGCACCTCTACAATGAGCAGTTCTTC. Translation gives CASSVAGHLYNEQFF.

A single count supports this clone. CDR3 protein: CAWSGGQGWETQYF. The CDR3 nucleotides read TGTGCCTGGAGTGGGGGACAGGGGTGGGAGACCCAGTACTTC. This rearrangement joins TRBV30 to TRBJ2-5; 10 positions match TRBD1. Germline V gives CDR1 GTSNPN, CDR2 SVGIG (reference sequence). The CDR3 is made up of 14 amino acids. The V gene end was trimmed by 1 base and the J gene end by 5 bases; junction bases not matched to a gene: 4.

Turning to this clone: At one end the junction does not follow the germline gene, possibly because of a read error. The chain couples TRBV6-5 to TRBJ1-1; D gene uncertain. The CDR3 totals 15 residues. Germline V gene data show CDR1 as MNHEY and CDR2 as SVGAGI. DNA for the CDR3: TGTGCCAGCAGTTACTATGGAGGGATGAACACTAAAGCTTTCTTT. It yields the protein CASSYYGGMNTKAFF.

The chain combines TRBV9 with TRBJ2-7, with D possibly TRBD1 on 6 matching bases. Trimming cost V 0 bases and J 6 bases, with 7 bases left between them. The CDR3 is made up of 12 amino acids. Germline CDR1 and CDR2: SGDLS and YYNGEE. In DNA, the CDR3 is TGTGCCAGCAGCGTAGGAGGGGGCGAGCAGTACTTC. This encodes CASSVGGGEQYF.

With respect to this clone: Other DNA sequences from this sample encode an identical CDR3 as well. The V call is TRBV4-2, the J call TRBJ2-3; TRBD2 might be the D (5 bases). The CDR3 consists of 17 residues. V lost 3 bases, J lost 2 bases, and 18 bases lay in between. The germline V gene encodes CDR1 LGHNA and CDR2 YNFKEQ. CDR3 in DNA: TGTGCCAGCAGCCAGGATTCGAACGACTATAACACAGATACGCAGTATTTT. Protein sequence: CASSQDSNDYNTDTQYF.

The CDR3 spells CASSGVGGSDTQYF. In DNA form, the CDR3 reads TGTGCCAGCTCGGGCGTTGGGGGGTCAGATACGCAGTATTTT. V usage is TRBV18 and J usage is TRBJ2-3; perhaps TRBD2 as D (6 bases). Germline values: CDR1 KGHSH, CDR2 LQKENI. CDR3 size: 14 residues. Trimming left V 6 bases short and J 4 bases short, with 14 bases between.

The V gene is TRBV2, the J gene TRBJ2-1; 7 bases map to TRBD2. Germline CDR1 and CDR2: SNHLY and FYNNEI. The trim removed 7 bases at V and 8 bases at J, leaving 11 bases unmatched. The CDR3 has 14 residues. Written as DNA, the CDR3 is TGTGCCAGCACCCCCGGGCGGGAGTGGGATGAGCAGTTCTTC. Its translation is CASTPGREWDEQFF. Full variable domain (remainder filled in from reference TRBV2 and TRBJ2-1): EPEVTQTPSHQVTQMGQEVILRCVPISNHLYFYWYRQILGQKVEFLVSFYNNEISEKSEIFDDQFSVERPDGSNFTLKIRSTKLEDSAMYFCASTPGREWDEQFFGPGTRLTVL.

The V gene is TRBV4-1, the J gene TRBJ2-7, with unresolved D. CDR1 and CDR2 from the germline V gene are MGHRA and YSYEKL. The V gene lost 5 bases and the J gene lost 3 bases, with 8 bases spanning the gap. CDR3 length equals 12 residues. This CDR3 reads CASSYNLYEQYF. In DNA form, the CDR3 reads TGCGCCAGCAGCTACAACCTCTACGAGCAGTACTTC.

This chain links TRBV5-6 with TRBJ2-7; 12 positions match TRBD2. Looked up from germline, CDR1 is SGHDT and CDR2 is YYEEEE. The CDR3 spans 16 residues. Trimming took 4 bases from V and 3 from J; bases not matched to a gene: 8. Here the CDR3 reads CASSAGLAGYYYEQYF. The CDR3 DNA reads TGTGCCAGCAGCGCGGGACTAGCGGGCTACTACTACGAGCAGTACTTC.

The chain is built from TRBV11-2 and TRBJ2-3; TRBD2 matches 11 bases. The CDR3 runs to 18 residues. The J segment lost 0 bases and the V segment lost 4 bases, leaving 9 bases of the junction unmatched. CDR1 and CDR2 (germline): SGHAT, FQNNGV. The CDR3 here is CASSSGLAGTSSTDTQYF. CDR3 DNA: TGTGCCAGCAGCTCTGGACTAGCGGGTACTTCTAGCACAGATACGCAGTATTTT.

This clone was picked up a small number of times. V gene TRBV19 combines with J gene TRBJ1-1; 10 bases align to TRBD1. Germline values: CDR1 LNHDA, CDR2 SQIVND (reference sequence). V gave up 5 bases and J gave up 1 base; unmatched junction bases: 4. The CDR3 runs to 15 residues. CDR3 sequence: CASSARTGGNTEAFF. CDR3 coding DNA: TGTGCCAGTAGTGCCCGGACAGGGGGGAACACTGAAGCTTTCTTT.

The genes are TRBV5-8 and TRBJ2-1; D ambiguous. Germline CDR1 and CDR2: SGHTS and YDEGEE. The CDR3 has 15 amino acids. The germline V and J ends were trimmed by 0 bases and 0 bases, with 7 bases remaining between them. CDR3 region: CASSLDWSSYNEQFF. The CDR3 DNA reads TGTGCCAGCAGCTTGGACTGGTCCTCCTACAATGAGCAGTTCTTC.

As DNA, the CDR3 is TGTGCCAGCAGTCCCCGGTTGGGGCTCTATGGCTACACCTTC. Translated, it gives CASSPRLGLYGYTF. This chain uses TRBV28 with TRBJ1-2; D might be TRBD1 (5 bases). Germline assignment: CDR1 MDHEN and CDR2 SYDVKM. This CDR3 is 14 amino acids long. The V and J ends lost 5 bases and 4 bases respectively, with 14 bases between them.

The chain is built from TRBV11-2 and TRBJ2-7, with D tentatively TRBD2 (5 bases). Deletions cut 3 bases from V and 3 bases from J, with 12 bases between. Per germline, CDR1 SGHAT and CDR2 FQNNGV. The CDR3 consists of 14 residues. In DNA form, the CDR3 reads TGTGCCAGCAGCTTTGGCGGGCTCCACTACGAGCAGTACTTC. This codes for CASSFGGLHYEQYF.

The genes are TRBV10-1 and TRBJ2-7; TRBD2 matches 9 bases. The V segment lost 0 bases and the J segment 5 bases; nucleotides outside the gene matches: 2. Germline loops: CDR1 WNHNN, CDR2 SYGVQD (reference sequence). This CDR3 contains 14 residues. This chain's CDR3 is CASSESGTSNEQYF. CDR3 DNA sequence: TGCGCCAGCAGTGAGTCGGGGACTAGCAACGAGCAGTACTTC.

The chain links TRBV4-1 to TRBJ2-5; D is ambiguous. V shed 3 bases and J shed 7 bases, with 9 bases lying between them. The CDR3 has 12 residues. Looked up from germline, CDR1 is MGHRA and CDR2 is YSYEKL. The CDR3 here is CASSHLDSTQYF. The CDR3 bases are TGCGCCAGCAGCCATCTAGATTCGACCCAGTACTTC.

The V and J genes are TRBV12-5 and TRBJ2-5; D may be TRBD2 (5 bases). Germline V CDR1 and CDR2: LGHNT, FRNRAP. V was cut by 7 bases and J by 1 base, with 13 bases left in between. This CDR3 spans 14 amino acids. The CDR3 DNA is TGTGCTAGTGCCGCGGGCCTAGCCCAAGAGACCCAGTACTTC. It translates to CASAAGLAQETQYF.

This clone was seen just once. The chain recombines TRBV19 with TRBJ1-5, with D perhaps TRBD1 (6 bases). The CDR3 runs 15 residues. Germline V lookup: CDR1 LNHDA, CDR2 SQIVND (reference sequence). V dropped 5 bases and J dropped 0 bases, with 11 bases sitting between them. The CDR3 bases are TGTGCCAGTAGTTCGGACAGCAATAGCAATCAGCCCCAGCATTTT. The encoded protein is CASSSDSNSNQPQHF.

V gene TRBV5-1 combines with J gene TRBJ2-7; possible D gene TRBD2, 5 bases. V was clipped by 4 bases and J by 4 bases, with 12 bases between them. The germline gives CDR1 SGHRS, CDR2 YFSETQ. The CDR3 sequence is 13 residues long. The CDR3 here is CASSLDSRYEQYF. The CDR3 coding sequence is TGCGCCAGCAGCCTGGACTCGAGATACGAGCAGTACTTC. The whole variable domain, filled in from reference TRBV5-1 and TRBJ2-7, reads KAGVTQTPRYLIKTRGQQVTLSCSPISGHRSVSWYQQTPGQGLQFLFEYFSETQRNKGNFPGRFSGRQFSNSRSEMNVSTLELGDSALYLCASSLDSRYEQYFGPGTRLTVT.

The rearrangement links TRBV4-2 to TRBJ2-7; no reliable D call. The ends were cut back, 1 base at V and 2 bases at J, with 15 bases in the middle. Germline lookup yields CDR1 LGHNA and CDR2 YNFKEQ. This CDR3 contains 16 residues. The CDR3 protein is CASSQVKSESPYEQYF. Here the CDR3 DNA reads TGTGCCAGCAGCCAAGTTAAAAGCGAGAGTCCCTACGAGCAGTACTTC.